The T cell receptor beta chain under discussion was sequenced for a study of cytomegalovirus exposure and HLA in healthy donors. Germline CDR1 and CDR2: SNHLY and FYNNEI. V lost 0 bases to trimming and J lost 10 bases; unmatched junction nucleotides: 7. This CDR3 region has 14 residues. This clone was found a few times. Its antigen remains unidentified. Study-wide results and limits: An apparent linkage of common viral pathogens to several of the most significant clusters emerged in a later analysis. Some V segments (TRBV6-2 and TRBV6-3 among them) were excluded as indistinguishable.

Primers included in the PCR were 60 Vbeta and 13 Jbeta primers. As handled by the study authors: In a later analysis, around 10 million of 65 million to 80 million unique beta chains occurred in at least two donors. Profiling relied on immunoSEQ multiplex PCR, and the TCRdb table lists in-frame clones only, not all of them. V and J calls and clone size follow that table, whereas D and trimming were derived from the DNA. Among around 180,000 clones listed, approximately 78% were seen once. The chain joins TRBV2 to TRBJ1-2; TRBD1 aligns across 8 bases. Specimen: PBMCs. This TCR was sampled from a male donor in good health and CMV-seronegative. CDR3 sequence (DNA): TGTGCCAGCAGTGAAGCTAGGACAGGGCCCGTCTACACCTTC. Protein: CASSEARTGPVYTF.